Each of the 11 T cell receptor beta chains below was sequenced from the same sample in a study of persistence of HIV-infected CD4 T cells. Sequencing used immunoSEQ version 4 in survey mode. Measured with immunoSEQ multiplex PCR; TCRdb has only the in-frame clones, and not every one. The sample holds tens of thousands of clones; about nine tenths are singletons and the top ten take roughly 0.46%. This nonspecific control used anti-CD3/anti-CD28 bead stimulation of CD4+ T cells. Sorting selected CD4+ T cells upregulating both CD40 ligand and CD69. No antigen has been assigned to these receptors. Sequenced here: CD4+ T cells sorted from PBMCs after roughly 18-hour stimulation, sampled from a patient who received antiretroviral therapy. The receptors shown here come from an adult woman with HIV who was CMV-seropositive.

The chain joins TRBV3-1 (or the pseudogene TRBV3-2) to TRBJ2-1; 8 bases align to TRBD1. Germline V gene data show CDR1 as LGHDT and CDR2 as YNNKEL (reference sequence). The CDR3 loop spans 15 amino acids. Trimming took 0 bases from V and 4 from J; bases not matched to a gene: 2. CDR3 sequence (DNA): TGTGCCAGCAGCCAAGAATGGACAGGGTACAATGAGCAGTTCTTC. Translation: CASSQEWTGYNEQFF.

This clone has only one observation. V and J are TRBV6-5 and TRBJ2-1; 7 bases are a match to TRBD2. The length of the CDR3 is 14 residues. V lost 6 bases, J lost 3 bases, and 5 bases stayed unmatched. Germline assignment: CDR1 MNHEY and CDR2 SVGAGI. CDR3: CASRLSGIYNEQFF. The DNA for the CDR3 is TGTGCCAGCAGACTAAGCGGGATCTACAATGAGCAGTTCTTC.

The chain carries TRBV6-5 and TRBJ1-3; a weak D match, TRBD1 (5 bases). CDR1 and CDR2 from the germline V gene are MNHEY and SVGAGI. The CDR3 has 16 residues. The V end lost 2 bases, the J end lost 6 bases, and 17 bases lay between the germline ends. DNA for the CDR3: TGTGCCAGCAGTTACGTGGGCCCGGGACCCACAAACACCATATATTTT. Protein: CASSYVGPGPTNTIYF.

The rearrangement uses TRBV5-1 and TRBJ2-7; possible D gene TRBD2, 5 bases. Trimming removed 7 bases at V and 5 bases at J, with 22 bases between. CDR1 is SGHRS, CDR2 YFSETQ, per germline. This CDR3 is built from 15 residues. CDR3 in amino acids: CASAATGMVANEQYF. The CDR3 region has the DNA TGCGCCAGCGCGGCTACGGGGATGGTGGCGAACGAGCAGTACTTC.

The chain links TRBV9 to TRBJ1-3; D remains ambiguous. CDR3 length: 13 amino acids. Looked up from germline, CDR1 is SGDLS and CDR2 is YYNGEE. Trimming left V 0 bases short and J 6 bases short, with 7 bases between. CDR3 bases: TGTGCCAGCAGCGTAGGTCAAGAAAACACCATATATTTT. It codes for CASSVGQENTIYF.

The chain joins TRBV11-2 to TRBJ2-5; D not resolved. The V end was cut by 1 base, the J end by 2 bases, with 5 bases between. Germline lookup yields CDR1 SGHAT and CDR2 FQNNGV. This CDR3 has 13 amino acids. The CDR3 DNA reads TGTGCCAGCAGCTTAGGGCAGCAAGAGACCCAGTACTTC. It translates to CASSLGQQETQYF.

The chain uses TRBV2 and TRBJ1-2; 10 nucleotides line up with TRBD1. The ends lost 5 bases at V and 8 bases at J; junction bases unmatched: 5. CDR1 SNHLY and CDR2 FYNNEI come from the germline V gene. The CDR3 length is 13 residues. The CDR3 spells CASSPDRGYGYTF. The DNA of the CDR3 is TGTGCCAGCAGTCCGGACAGGGGGTACGGCTACACCTTC.

The chain carries TRBV30 and TRBJ1-5, with D perhaps matching TRBD1 (5 bases). Trimming removed 5 bases at V and 1 base at J, with 9 bases between. The CDR3 extends over 13 amino acids. CDR1 GTSNPN and CDR2 SVGIG come from the germline V gene (reference sequence). DNA of the CDR3: TGTGCCTGGGCCAGGGAGAGCAATCAGCCCCAGCATTTT. Translation gives CAWARESNQPQHF.

This clone was observed once. CDR3 sequence (DNA): TGTGCCAGCAGTCCTACGGGAGGCGAGCAGTACTTC. It specifies CASSPTGGEQYF. The chain recombines TRBV6-5 with TRBJ2-7, with 7 positions matching TRBD2. J gave up 6 bases and V 5 bases, and 4 bases lay outside the gene matches. The CDR3 has 12 amino acids. The germline V gene has CDR1 MNHEY and CDR2 SVGAGI.

CDR3 DNA sequence: TGTGCCAGCGAAGGGACAGGGTTTAGTGAGCAGTTCTTC. Its translation is CASEGTGFSEQFF. The gene calls are TRBV2 and TRBJ2-1, with TRBD1 matching over 9 bases. The CDR3 is 13 amino acids. Trimming removed 8 bases from V and 9 bases from J; junction bases left unmatched: 8. The germline CDR1 and CDR2 sequences are SNHLY and FYNNEI.

J is TRBJ2-3 and V is TRBV24-1, with TRBD1 matching over 10 bases. The CDR3 runs to 15 residues. Looked up from germline, CDR1 is KGHDR and CDR2 is SFDVKD. The V segment lost 6 bases and the J segment 5 bases; nucleotides outside the gene matches: 7. DNA of the CDR3: TGTGCCACCAGTAAGGGACAGGGGACTTTAGATACGCAGTATTTT. It is translated as CATSKGQGTLDTQYF.